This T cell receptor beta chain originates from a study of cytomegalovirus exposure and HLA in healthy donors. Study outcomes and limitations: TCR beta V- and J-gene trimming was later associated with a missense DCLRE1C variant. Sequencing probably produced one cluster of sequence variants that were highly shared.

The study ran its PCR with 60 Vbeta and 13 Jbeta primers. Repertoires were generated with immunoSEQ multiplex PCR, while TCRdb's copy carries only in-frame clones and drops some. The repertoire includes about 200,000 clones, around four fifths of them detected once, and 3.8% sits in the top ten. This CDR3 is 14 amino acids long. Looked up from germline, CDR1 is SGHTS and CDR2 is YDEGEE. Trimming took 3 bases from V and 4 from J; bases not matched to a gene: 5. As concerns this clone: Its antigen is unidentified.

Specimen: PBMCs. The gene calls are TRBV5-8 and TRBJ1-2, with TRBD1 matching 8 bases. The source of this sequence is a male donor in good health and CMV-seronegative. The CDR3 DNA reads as TGTGCCAGCAGCTATAGGACAGGGAGCTATGGCTACACCTTC. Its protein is CASSYRTGSYGYTF.